This section outlines one T cell receptor (beta chain) sequence together with its context. Cohort allocation depended upon clinical history that participants reported. Germline V gene sequence: CDR1 SNHLY, CDR2 FYNNEI. The CDR3 totals 14 residues. The junction had 7 bases not matched to a gene; V was cut back by 5 bases and J by 4 bases. The sample originates from a study of blood T cell repertoires in COVID-19. Method: immunoSEQ multiplex PCR; TCRdb's copy keeps in-frame clones and lacks some. This sample has some 320,000 clones, with around nine tenths found just once. This TCR came from a man aged 55 to 70 who had recovered from COVID-19. The sequenced material came from PBMCs or T cells enriched from blood (not recorded which). The chain links TRBV2 to TRBJ1-1, with 7 positions matching TRBD1. The CDR3 DNA follows: TGTGCCAGCAGTCCGGGACAGTGGAGCACTGAAGCTTTCTTT. It specifies CASSPGQWSTEAFF.